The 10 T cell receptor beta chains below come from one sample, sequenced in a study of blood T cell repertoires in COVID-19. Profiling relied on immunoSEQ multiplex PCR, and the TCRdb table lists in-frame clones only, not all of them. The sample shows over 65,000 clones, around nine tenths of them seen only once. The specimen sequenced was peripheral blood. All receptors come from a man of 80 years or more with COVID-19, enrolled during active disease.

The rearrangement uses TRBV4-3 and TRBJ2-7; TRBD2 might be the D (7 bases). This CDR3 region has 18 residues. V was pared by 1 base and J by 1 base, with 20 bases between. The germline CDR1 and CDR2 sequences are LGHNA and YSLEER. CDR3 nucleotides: TGCGCCAGCAGCCAAGGGATCACGGGCGGGGGCCCGTCCTACGAGCAGTACTTC. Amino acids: CASSQGITGGGPSYEQYF.

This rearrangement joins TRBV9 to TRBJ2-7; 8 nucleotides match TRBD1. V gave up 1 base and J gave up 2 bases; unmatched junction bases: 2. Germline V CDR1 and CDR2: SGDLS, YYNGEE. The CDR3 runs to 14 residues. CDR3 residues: CASSVRDRTYEQYF. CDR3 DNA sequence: TGTGCCAGCAGCGTAAGGGACAGGACCTACGAGCAGTACTTC.

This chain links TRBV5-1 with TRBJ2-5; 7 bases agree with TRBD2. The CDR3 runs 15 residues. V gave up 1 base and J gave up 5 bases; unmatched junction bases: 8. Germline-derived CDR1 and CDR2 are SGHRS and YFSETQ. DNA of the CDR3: TGCGCCAGCAGCTTGAGTAAGGACGGGAGGGAGACCCAGTACTTC. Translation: CASSLSKDGRETQYF.

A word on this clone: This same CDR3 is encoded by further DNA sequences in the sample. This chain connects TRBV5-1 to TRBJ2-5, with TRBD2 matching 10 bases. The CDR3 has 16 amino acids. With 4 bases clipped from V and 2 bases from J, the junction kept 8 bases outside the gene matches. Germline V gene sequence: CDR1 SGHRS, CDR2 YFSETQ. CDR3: CASSPQGAGGQETQYF. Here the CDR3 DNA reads TGCGCCAGCAGCCCCCAAGGAGCGGGGGGGCAAGAGACCCAGTACTTC.

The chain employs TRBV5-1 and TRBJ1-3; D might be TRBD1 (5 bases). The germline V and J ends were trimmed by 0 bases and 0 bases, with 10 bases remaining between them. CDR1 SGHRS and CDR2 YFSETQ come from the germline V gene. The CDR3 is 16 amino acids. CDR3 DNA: TGCGCCAGCAGCTTGGAAGGGGTCCTCTCTGGAAACACCATATATTTT. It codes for CASSLEGVLSGNTIYF.

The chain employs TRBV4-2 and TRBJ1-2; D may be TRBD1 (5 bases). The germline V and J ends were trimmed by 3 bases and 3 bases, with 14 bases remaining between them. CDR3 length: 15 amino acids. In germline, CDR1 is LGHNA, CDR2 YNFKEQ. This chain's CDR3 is CASSHDRGKDYGYTF. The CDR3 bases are TGTGCCAGCAGCCATGATCGGGGGAAGGACTATGGCTACACCTTC.

The CDR3 protein is CARTGTTNTGELFF. The CDR3 DNA follows: TGTGCCAGGACCGGGACTACGAACACCGGGGAGCTGTTTTTT. This chain joins TRBV7-9 and TRBJ2-2; 7 bases agree with TRBD2. The germline V gene encodes CDR1 SEHNR and CDR2 FQNEAQ (reference sequence). Unmatched junction bases numbered 4, after V lost 9 bases and J lost 0 bases. CDR3 length equals 14 residues.

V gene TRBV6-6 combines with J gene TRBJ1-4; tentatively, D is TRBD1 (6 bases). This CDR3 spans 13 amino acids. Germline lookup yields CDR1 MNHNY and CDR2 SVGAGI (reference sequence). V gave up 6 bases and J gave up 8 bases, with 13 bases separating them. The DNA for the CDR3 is TGTGCCAGCAGCGGCAGGGGAGACGAAAAACTGTTTTTT. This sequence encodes CASSGRGDEKLFF.

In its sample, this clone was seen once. The CDR3 coding sequence is TGTGCCAGCAGTCCCCAGGGTGGTGGAGGGCCCCTCCACTTT. Translation gives CASSPQGGGGPLHF. The chain recombines TRBV6-5 with TRBJ1-6; D may be TRBD1 (5 bases). Trimming left V 5 bases short and J 13 bases short, with 18 bases between. The CDR3 is 14 residues long. The germline V gene encodes CDR1 MNHEY and CDR2 SVGAGI.

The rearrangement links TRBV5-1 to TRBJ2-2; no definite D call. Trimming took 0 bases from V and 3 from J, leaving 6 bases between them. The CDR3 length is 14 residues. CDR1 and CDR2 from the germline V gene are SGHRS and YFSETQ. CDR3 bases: TGCGCCAGCAGCTTGGTGGCAGACACCGGGGAGCTGTTTTTT. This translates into CASSLVADTGELFF. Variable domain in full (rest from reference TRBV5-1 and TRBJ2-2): KAGVTQTPRYLIKTRGQQVTLSCSPISGHRSVSWYQQTPGQGLQFLFEYFSETQRNKGNFPGRFSGRQFSNSRSEMNVSTLELGDSALYLCASSLVADTGELFFGEGSRLTVL.